This note documents a single TCR beta chain sequence. Its antigen is unknown. At one end, the junction sequence differs from germline, possibly due to a read error. TCR beta cDNA libraries had unique molecular identifiers. With about 0.85 to 10 million T cells as the source, some 510,000 cDNA molecules resulted. In TCRdb, the PCR reads were re-called with MiXCR into one record per CDR3 protein. The table records about 800,000 distinct CDR3 sequences, roughly 30% of them present only once. The record originates from a study of post-analysis software for immune sequencing data. Background on the study: The study covered relapsing-remitting, secondary progressive and progressive-relapsing courses of multiple sclerosis. Points from the study as a whole: A few TRBV segments appeared more often in patients than in controls, and TRBV5-6, TRBV5-1 and TRBV20-1 were among these. Normalized Chao1 diversity in multiple sclerosis patients fell significantly below that of controls. Under the F measure, samples that were prepared in one batch clustered strongly together.

There are 15 residues in the CDR3. Per germline, CDR1 SGHVS and CDR2 FQNEAQ. Sequencing was carried out using blood. The genes are TRBV7-8 and TRBJ2-7; 10 nucleotides align to TRBD2. The TCR comes from a girl aged 5-17 years with multiple sclerosis. CDR3 residues: CAGSLGLAESYEQYF. The CDR3 DNA reads as TGTGCCGGCAGCTTAGGACTAGCGGAGTCCTACGAGCAGTACTTC.